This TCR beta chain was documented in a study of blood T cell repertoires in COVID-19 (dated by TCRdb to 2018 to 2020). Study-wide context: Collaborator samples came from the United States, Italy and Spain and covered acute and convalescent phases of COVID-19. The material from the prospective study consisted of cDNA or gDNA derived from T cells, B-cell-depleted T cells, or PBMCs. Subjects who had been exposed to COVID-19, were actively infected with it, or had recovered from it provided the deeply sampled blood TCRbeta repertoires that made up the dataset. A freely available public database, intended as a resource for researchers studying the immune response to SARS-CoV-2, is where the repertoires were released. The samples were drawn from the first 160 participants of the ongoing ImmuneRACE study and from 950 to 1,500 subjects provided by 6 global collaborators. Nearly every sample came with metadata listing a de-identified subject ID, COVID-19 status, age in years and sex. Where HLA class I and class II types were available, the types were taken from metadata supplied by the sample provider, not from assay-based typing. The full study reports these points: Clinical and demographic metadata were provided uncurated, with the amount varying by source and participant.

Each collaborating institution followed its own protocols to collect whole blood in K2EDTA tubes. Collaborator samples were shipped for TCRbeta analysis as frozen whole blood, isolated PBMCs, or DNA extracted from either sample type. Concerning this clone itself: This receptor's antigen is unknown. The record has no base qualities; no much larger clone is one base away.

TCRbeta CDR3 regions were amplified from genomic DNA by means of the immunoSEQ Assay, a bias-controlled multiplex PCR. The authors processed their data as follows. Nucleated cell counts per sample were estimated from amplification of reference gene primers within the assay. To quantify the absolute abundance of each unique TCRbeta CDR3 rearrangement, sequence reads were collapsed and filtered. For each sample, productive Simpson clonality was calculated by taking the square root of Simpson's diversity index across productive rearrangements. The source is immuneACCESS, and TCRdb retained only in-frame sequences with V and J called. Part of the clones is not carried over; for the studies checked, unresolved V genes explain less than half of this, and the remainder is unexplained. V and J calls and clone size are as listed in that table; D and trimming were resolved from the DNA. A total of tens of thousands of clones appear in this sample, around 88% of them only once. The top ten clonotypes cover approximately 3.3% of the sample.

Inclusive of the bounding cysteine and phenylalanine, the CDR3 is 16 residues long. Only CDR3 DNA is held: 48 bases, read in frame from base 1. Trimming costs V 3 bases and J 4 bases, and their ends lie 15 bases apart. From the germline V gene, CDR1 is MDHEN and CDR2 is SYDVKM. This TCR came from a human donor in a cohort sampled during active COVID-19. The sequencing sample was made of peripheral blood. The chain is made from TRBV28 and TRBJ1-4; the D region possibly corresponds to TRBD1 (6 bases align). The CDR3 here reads CASSFSPGGGNEKLFF. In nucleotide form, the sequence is TGTGCCAGCAGTTTTTCCCCGGGAGGGGGTAATGAAAAACTGTTTTTT.